A single sample gave rise to the 28 T cell receptor beta chains below, sequenced in a study of CD8+ T cells in alopecia areata (dated by TCRdb to 2016 to 2018). This specimen's treatment or condition label, interpreted: oral pan-JAK inhibitor, 5-10 mg twice daily. Preparation of the library involved the immunoSEQ multiplex PCR assay. RNA was extracted from all samples and reverse transcribed into cDNA as template for TCR sequencing. Imported from immuneACCESS, the table was reduced by TCRdb to in-frame sequences with V and J called. These copies leave out some clones; in studies compared against another copy, an unresolved V gene accounts for under half, and the cause of the remainder is not known. Counted in this sample were roughly 280,000 clones; roughly 63% of them appeared once. The ten largest clones represent roughly 0.88% of the sample. The sequences come from CD4+ T cells sorted from blood, collected between weeks 51 and 54, from a patient treated with tofacitinib. The receptor set was obtained from a human donor with alopecia areata.

This chain's CDR3 is CASSNGARETQYF. The CDR3 DNA is TGTGCCAGCAGCAACGGGGCTAGGGAGACCCAGTACTTC. The V gene is TRBV9, the J gene TRBJ2-5; tentatively, D is TRBD1 or TRBD2 (5 bases each). Trimming removed 4 bases from V and 5 bases from J, with 12 bases in between. From germline, CDR1 is SGDLS and CDR2 YYNGEE. The length of the CDR3 is 13 residues.

This clone has only a few counts. The J gene is TRBJ2-2, the V gene TRBV5-1; unclear D gene. Trimming stripped 0 bases from V and 6 bases from J, with 0 bases between. The germline gives CDR1 SGHRS, CDR2 YFSETQ. The CDR3 covers 11 residues. CDR3 amino acids: CASSLAGELFF. For the CDR3, the DNA is TGCGCCAGCAGCTTGGCCGGGGAGCTGTTTTTT.

In its sample, this clone was seen a few times. This chain uses TRBV7-9 with TRBJ2-6; D is unresolved. This CDR3 has 13 residues. Germline V lookup: CDR1 SEHNR, CDR2 FQNEAQ (reference sequence). The germline V and J ends were trimmed by 2 bases and 8 bases, with 7 bases remaining between them. The CDR3 nucleotides read TGTGCCAGCAGCTTAAAGAACCCCAACGTCCTGACTTTC. This encodes CASSLKNPNVLTF.

This clone has a handful of counts. V is TRBV15 and J is TRBJ1-1; D is possibly TRBD1 (6 bases). Germline lookup yields CDR1 LNHNV and CDR2 YYDKDF (reference sequence). This CDR3 region has 12 residues. V was cut by 1 base and J by 11 bases, with 11 bases left in between. CDR3 amino acids: CATSRVRGDAFF. The CDR3 region has the DNA TGTGCCACCAGCAGAGTAAGGGGGGACGCTTTCTTT.

This rearrangement joins TRBV19 to TRBJ1-6, with D hard to call. The CDR3 runs 12 residues. CDR1 is LNHDA, CDR2 SQIVND, per germline (reference sequence). Trimming removed 1 base at V and 8 bases at J, with 3 bases between. In nucleotides, the CDR3 is TGTGCCAGTAGTATAGTTGATTCACCCCTCCACTTT. It codes for CASSIVDSPLHF.

CDR3 in DNA: TGTGCCAGCAGTGATGGGAGCAGCACGAACACCGGGGAGCTGTTTTTT. It codes for CASSDGSSTNTGELFF. The chain couples TRBV2 to TRBJ2-2; D is possibly TRBD2 (5 bases). The CDR3 spans 16 residues. V was shortened by 3 bases and J by 0 bases, with 11 bases between the two germline ends. Germline CDR1 is SNHLY and CDR2 is FYNNEI.

This chain uses TRBV6-5 with TRBJ2-2, with a possible D match to TRBD1 (6 bases). The CDR3 sequence is 14 residues long. The germline V gene encodes CDR1 MNHEY and CDR2 SVGAGI. The V end lost 6 bases, the J end lost 1 base, and 9 bases lay between the germline ends. For the CDR3, the DNA is TGTGCCAGCAGGCTACAGGGGAACACCGGGGAGCTGTTTTTT. It specifies CASRLQGNTGELFF.

This clone has only a few counts. The chain recombines TRBV13 with TRBJ1-2; TRBD1 matches 8 bases. The V gene's germline CDR1 is PRHDT and CDR2 FYEKMQ (reference sequence). This CDR3 has 14 amino acids. V was pared by 5 bases and J by 7 bases, with 9 bases of the junction left unmatched. The CDR3 region has the DNA TGTGCCAGCAGCCTGACCGACAGGGGAGGTGGCTACACCTTC. It specifies CASSLTDRGGGYTF.

The chain combines TRBV7-8 with TRBJ1-5, with 7 bases aligning to TRBD1. The J segment lost 4 bases and the V segment lost 2 bases, leaving 11 bases of the junction unmatched. This CDR3 has 17 residues. Germline CDR1 is SGHVS and CDR2 is FQNEAQ. The CDR3 region has the DNA TGTGCCAGCAGCTTATGGGGAACAGGGGCTAATAATCAGCCCCAGCATTTT. Translating it yields CASSLWGTGANNQPQHF.

This chain links TRBV2 with TRBJ2-5; D call uncertain. This CDR3 has 13 amino acids. Germline CDR1 reads SNHLY; CDR2 reads FYNNEI. Trimming shortened V by 4 bases and J by 0 bases, and 6 bases separated the two germline ends. CDR3 in DNA: TGTGCCAGCAGTGTTCTATACCAAGAGACCCAGTACTTC. Its translation is CASSVLYQETQYF.

This chain links TRBV20-1 with TRBJ2-7; D uncertain. The CDR3 has 11 amino acids. The V gene lost 3 bases and the J gene lost 6 bases, with 9 bases spanning the gap. Germline loops: CDR1 DFQATT, CDR2 SNEGSKA (reference sequence). CDR3 sequence: CSASRTVEQYF. As DNA, the CDR3 is TGCAGTGCTAGTCGCACAGTCGAGCAGTACTTC.

This clone was picked up a small number of times. The rearrangement links TRBV14 to TRBJ2-2; D is uncertain. This CDR3 comprises 14 residues. Trimming stripped 2 bases from V and 5 bases from J, with 9 bases between. Germline V gene lookup returns CDR1 SGHDN and CDR2 FVKESK. The CDR3 here is CASSQQPTTGELFF. CDR3 nucleotides: TGTGCCAGCAGCCAACAGCCCACGACCGGGGAGCTGTTTTTT.

The chain recombines TRBV19 with TRBJ1-2; TRBD1 aligns across 8 bases. V lost 4 bases, J lost 6 bases, and 7 bases stayed unmatched. The CDR3 has 14 amino acids. Germline CDR1 reads LNHDA; CDR2 reads SQIVND (reference sequence). The CDR3 DNA reads TGTGCCAGTAGTAGCTCGACAGGGGTTCATGGCTACACCTTC. Its protein product is CASSSSTGVHGYTF.

Concerning this clone itself: This sample includes further DNA sequences coding for the same CDR3. The chain uses TRBV18 and TRBJ1-2, with D unresolved. From germline, CDR1 is KGHSH and CDR2 LQKENI. Trimming shortened V by 2 bases and J by 4 bases, and 8 bases separated the two germline ends. CDR3 length equals 13 residues. The CDR3 region is CASSPGQGYGYTF. DNA of the CDR3: TGTGCCAGCTCACCAGGGCAAGGCTATGGCTACACCTTC.

This chain connects TRBV11-2 to TRBJ2-7; D ambiguous. In germline, CDR1 is SGHAT, CDR2 FQNNGV. Deletions cut 0 bases from V and 2 bases from J, with 5 bases between. This CDR3 has 13 residues. The CDR3 DNA reads as TGTGCCAGCAGCTTAGAACCCACCTACGAGCAGTACTTC. Translated, it gives CASSLEPTYEQYF.

This chain links TRBV4-3 with TRBJ2-5; D may be TRBD1 (5 bases). The CDR3 extends over 15 amino acids. Trimming cost V 5 bases and J 4 bases, with 17 bases left between them. Germline CDR1 LGHNA, CDR2 YSLEER. CDR3 DNA: TGCGCCAGCAGCGGAACGACAGAGGACCGAGAGACCCAGTACTTC. It encodes CASSGTTEDRETQYF.

This clone was seen a single time. This chain uses TRBV5-1 with TRBJ1-1; D is uncertain. Germline-derived CDR1 and CDR2 are SGHRS and YFSETQ. V was trimmed by 5 bases and J by 0 bases, leaving 5 bases between them. This CDR3 comprises 12 residues. CDR3 amino acids: CASRYMNTEAFF. CDR3 in DNA: TGCGCCAGCAGATATATGAACACTGAAGCTTTCTTT.

This clone was observed a handful of times. This sequence joins TRBV30 and TRBJ2-2; no definite D call. V shed 4 bases and J shed 0 bases, with 9 bases lying between them. The CDR3 covers 14 residues. Germline V gene data show CDR1 as GTSNPN and CDR2 as SVGIG (reference sequence). CDR3 DNA: TGTGCCTGGATAGCAGCTACGAACACCGGGGAGCTGTTTTTT. Protein sequence: CAWIAATNTGELFF. The whole variable domain, remainder taken from reference TRBV30 and TRBJ2-2, is SQTIHQWPATLVQPVGSPLSLECTVEGTSNPNLYWYRQAAGRGLQLLFYSVGIGQISSEVPQNLSASRPQDRQFILSSKKLLLSDSGFYLCAWIAATNTGELFFGEGSRLTVL.

This clone was seen a single time. V is TRBV5-4 and J is TRBJ1-2, with a tentative D call TRBD1 (5 bases). V lost 0 bases, J lost 0 bases, and 15 bases lay in between. Germline lookup yields CDR1 SGHNT and CDR2 YYREEE (reference sequence). CDR3 length equals 17 residues. Here the CDR3 reads CASSLGVGGTANYGYTF. The DNA of the CDR3 is TGTGCCAGCAGCTTGGGAGTGGGGGGTACAGCTAACTATGGCTACACCTTC.

This clone was observed a handful of times. This sample also contains other DNA sequences that code for the same CDR3. The chain joins TRBV7-9 to TRBJ2-2; D remains ambiguous. CDR3 size: 12 residues. Germline V gene sequence: CDR1 SEHNR, CDR2 FQNEAQ (reference sequence). V lost 2 bases and J 2 bases, leaving 0 bases between the germline ends. CDR3 DNA: TGTGCCAGCAGCTTAAACACCGGGGAGCTGTTTTTT. Amino acid sequence: CASSLNTGELFF.

CDR3 DNA sequence: TGTGCCAGCACGCCGAGAGGAGGCGGATCCTACGAGCAGTACTTC. This sequence encodes CASTPRGGGSYEQYF. V gene TRBV6-5 combines with J gene TRBJ2-7, with D maybe TRBD2 (5 bases). With 7 bases removed from V and 1 base from J, the gap between germline ends came to 17 bases. This CDR3 has 15 amino acids. Looked up from germline, CDR1 is MNHEY and CDR2 is SVGAGI.

This chain connects TRBV14 to TRBJ1-1; D perhaps matches TRBD1 (5 bases). CDR1 SGHDN and CDR2 FVKESK come from the germline V gene. The V end was cut by 4 bases, the J end by 5 bases, with 14 bases between. CDR3 length equals 14 residues. CDR3 in amino acids: CASSRTRQGTEAFF. In DNA, the CDR3 is TGTGCCAGCAGCCGGACGAGGCAGGGAACTGAAGCTTTCTTT.

The chain uses TRBV5-6 and TRBJ2-7, with D possibly being TRBD1 (6 bases). The CDR3 is 12 amino acids. Trimming took off 4 bases at V and 4 bases at J, with 9 bases between the two ends. The V gene's germline CDR1 is SGHDT and CDR2 YYEEEE. The CDR3 DNA is TGTGCCAGCAGCAGGCAGGGGTACGAGCAGTACTTC. Its translation: CASSRQGYEQYF.

The CDR3 nucleotides read TGTGCCTGGAGCCCCCCCTGGGGCGATGGCTACACCTTC. Encoded protein: CAWSPPWGDGYTF. The chain couples TRBV30 to TRBJ1-2; TRBD1 is a possible D gene (5 bases). The V end lost 3 bases, the J end lost 6 bases, and 14 bases lay between the germline ends. This CDR3 has 13 residues. Germline CDR1 is GTSNPN and CDR2 is SVGIG (reference sequence).

The chain employs TRBV4-2 and TRBJ1-4; no definite D call. The V and J ends lost 5 bases and 7 bases respectively, with 17 bases between them. Germline V gene sequence: CDR1 LGHNA, CDR2 YNFKEQ. CDR3 size: 15 residues. DNA for the CDR3: TGTGCCAGCAGCTCTCTGGGCCTGTTTGGTGAAAAACTGTTTTTT. Translated, it gives CASSSLGLFGEKLFF.

In regard to this clone: Within the sample, other DNA sequences also encode this same CDR3. The chain joins TRBV5-1 to TRBJ2-5; no clear D. CDR3 length: 14 amino acids. The germline gives CDR1 SGHRS, CDR2 YFSETQ. V lost 0 bases to trimming and J lost 2 bases, with 8 bases between them. The CDR3: CASSLAGGQETQYF. CDR3 sequence (DNA): TGCGCCAGCAGCTTGGCCGGCGGACAAGAGACCCAGTACTTC.

The J gene is TRBJ2-5, the V gene TRBV18; D may correspond to TRBD1 or TRBD2 (5 bases each). The germline V and J ends were trimmed by 4 bases and 2 bases, with 8 bases remaining between them. The V gene's germline CDR1 is KGHSH and CDR2 LQKENI. CDR3 length equals 13 residues. In DNA form, the CDR3 reads TGTGCCAGCTCACGGGACGGTCAAGAGACCCAGTACTTC. It encodes CASSRDGQETQYF. Based on the CDR3 plus reference TRBV18 and TRBJ2-5, the full variable domain is NAGVMQNPRHLVRRRGQEARLRCSPMKGHSHVYWYRQLPEEGLKFMVYLQKENIIDESGMPKERFSAEFPKEGPSILRIQQVVRGDSAAYFCASSRDGQETQYFGPGTRLLVL.

The rearrangement joins TRBV12-5 to TRBJ2-1; 9 bases map to TRBD1. The V segment lost 2 bases and the J segment 10 bases; nucleotides outside the gene matches: 6. The CDR3 extends over 14 amino acids. Germline values: CDR1 LGHNT, CDR2 FRNRAP. As DNA, the CDR3 is TGTGCTAGTGGTTTGAACAGGGGGCGAGGAGAGCAGTTCTTC. This codes for CASGLNRGRGEQFF.